The sequence of this T cell receptor (beta chain) was determined in a study of blood T cell repertoires in COVID-19. Germline V gene lookup returns CDR1 SGHAT and CDR2 FQNNGV. With 4 bases removed from V and 5 bases from J, the gap between germline ends came to 17 bases. The CDR3 totals 15 residues. Authors' analysis steps: How many nucleated cells were present was estimated from reference gene primer amplification. Clones were sequenced by immunoSEQ multiplex PCR, and TCRdb holds only the in-frame ones, with some missing. The V and J calls and the clone size are those of that table, but D and trimming were determined from the DNA. The sample lists 200,000 or so clones, 83% seen once, with about 5.3% in the top ten.

The chain recombines TRBV11-2 with TRBJ2-5; TRBD1 might be the D (6 bases). Sequenced: PBMCs or T cells enriched from blood (not recorded which). The receptor's source is a woman in her fifties or sixties who had been exposed to COVID-19. The CDR3 here is CASSSNSRGFETQYF. CDR3 bases: TGTGCCAGCAGCTCGAATAGCAGGGGATTCGAGACCCAGTACTTC.